The 16 T cell receptor beta chains listed next were all sequenced from one sample in a study of T-cell reconstitution after alpha-beta-depleted transplantation in children. A library of TCRbeta sequences, prepared with unique molecular identifiers, was generated. In TCRdb, the PCR reads were re-called with MiXCR into one record per CDR3 protein. This repertoire shows approximately 520,000 distinct CDR3 sequences, about an eighth found once; its top ten account for roughly 15%. The sample in question was PBMCs, mostly from graft donor cells, obtained 180 days after TCRalphabeta/CD19-depleted stem cell transplant. Receptor source: a female patient aged 2 to 10 who had a stem cell transplant for aplastic anemia, so the T cells may come from the graft donor.

The J gene is TRBJ2-7, the V gene TRBV29-1; TRBD2 matches 7 bases. There are 13 residues in the CDR3. The J segment lost 6 bases and the V segment lost 7 bases, leaving 12 bases of the junction unmatched. CDR1 is SQVTM, CDR2 ANQGSEA, per germline. The CDR3 bases are TGCAGCGCCAAAGGCGGGGGTGGGCGCGAGCAGTACTTC. This translates into CSAKGGGGREQYF.

The V call is TRBV6-2 or TRBV6-3, the J call TRBJ1-1, with D unresolved. CDR3 length equals 15 residues. Germline V CDR1 and CDR2: MNHEY, SVGEGT. V lost 7 bases and J lost 1, with 16 bases in between. CDR3 bases: TGTGCCAGCAACAAACCGATGGGTTCGAACACTGAAGCTTTCTTT. It specifies CASNKPMGSNTEAFF.

This clonotype turned up a few times. V gene TRBV5-1 combines with J gene TRBJ1-6; D is perhaps TRBD1 (6 bases). CDR1 is SGHRS and CDR2 is YFSETQ in the germline V gene. V dropped 5 bases and J dropped 6 bases, with 18 bases sitting between them. This CDR3 spans 16 amino acids. Written as DNA, the CDR3 is TGCGCCAGCAGTTCGATTGGGGGCGAGAGTAATTCACCCCTCCACTTT. It encodes CASSSIGGESNSPLHF.

This clonotype has a count of ten or more. This chain uses TRBV28 with TRBJ2-2, with D perhaps matching TRBD1 (7 bases). Deletions cut 6 bases from V and 6 bases from J, with 17 bases between. This CDR3 is built from 15 residues. Germline assignment: CDR1 MDHEN and CDR2 SYDVKM. CDR3 sequence: CASRSGGGRAGELFF. CDR3 nucleotide sequence: TGTGCCAGCAGATCAGGGGGAGGTCGGGCCGGGGAGCTGTTTTTT.

The chain couples TRBV21-1 to TRBJ2-7. TRBV21-1 is labeled a pseudogene. The CDR3 has 13 amino acids. The CDR3 DNA follows: TGTGCCAGCAGCAAAAGTGGTTTCTACGAGCAGTACTTC. Protein product: CASSKSGFYEQYF.

The CDR3 DNA reads TGTGCCAGCAGCTCGCTGGACAGGGCTGATGAAGCTTTCTTT. Translating gives CASSSLDRADEAFF. This chain connects TRBV7-8 to TRBJ1-1; 8 bases line up with TRBD1. The CDR3 spans 14 residues. Germline CDR1 reads SGHVS; CDR2 reads FQNEAQ. V trimming: 4 bases; J trimming: 7 bases; junction bases outside the gene matches: 8.

This clonotype was seen many times. This chain uses TRBV5-1 with TRBJ1-1, with D uncertain. CDR1 and CDR2 from the germline V gene are SGHRS and YFSETQ. This CDR3 contains 14 residues. V was cut by 4 bases and J by 0 bases, with 10 bases left in between. CDR3 in DNA: TGCGCCAGCAGCGCTGTGACCTTGAACACTGAAGCTTTCTTT. Its protein product is CASSAVTLNTEAFF.

The V gene is TRBV28, the J gene TRBJ1-3; D remains ambiguous. This CDR3 spans 18 amino acids. Trimming took 1 base from V and 0 from J, leaving 16 bases between them. Per the germline V gene, CDR1 is MDHEN and CDR2 is SYDVKM. CDR3 sequence: CASSLSTSFLSSGNTIYF. In DNA, the CDR3 is TGTGCCAGCAGTTTATCAACCAGCTTTTTGTCCTCTGGAAACACCATATATTTT. The entire variable domain, with the rest obtained from reference TRBV28 and TRBJ1-3, is as follows: DVKVTQSSRYLVKRTGEKVFLECVQDMDHENMFWYRQDPGLGLRLIYFSYDVKMKEKGDIPEGYSVSREKKERFSLILESASTNQTSMYLCASSLSTSFLSSGNTIYFGEGSWLTVV.

This clonotype appeared a few times. The rearrangement joins TRBV6-1 to TRBJ2-7; D possibly corresponds to TRBD2 (6 bases). With 4 bases removed from V and 3 bases from J, the gap between germline ends came to 16 bases. Germline lookup yields CDR1 MNHNS and CDR2 SASEGT. The CDR3 covers 15 residues. CDR3 bases: TGTGCCAGCAGTGCGGACTATACGACGGGCTACGAGCAGTACTTC. Amino acids: CASSADYTTGYEQYF.

V usage is TRBV6-2 or TRBV6-3 and J usage is TRBJ2-7, with 7 bases identical to TRBD2. The CDR3 totals 16 residues. V shed 0 bases, J shed 2 bases, and the junction held 7 bases outside the gene matches. Germline assignment: CDR1 MNHEY and CDR2 SVGEGT. CDR3 bases: TGTGCCAGCAGTTACTCCTTAACCCTAGCGGCCTACGAGCAGTACGTC. Protein sequence: CASSYSLTLAAYEQYV.

This clonotype has a handful of counts. CDR3 region: CATSEGLTGNNEQFF. CDR3 nucleotides: TGTGCCACCAGTGAAGGACTTACCGGCAACAATGAGCAGTTCTTC. This chain joins TRBV24-1 and TRBJ2-1; TRBD2 is a possible D gene (5 bases). V lost 4 bases and J 5 bases, leaving 14 bases between the germline ends. The CDR3 loop spans 15 amino acids. Germline CDR1 and CDR2: KGHDR and SFDVKD.

In this sample, this clonotype turned up a few times. This sequence joins TRBV24-1 and TRBJ1-2; D is ambiguous. Trimming left V 4 bases short and J 2 bases short, with 4 bases between. Germline lookup yields CDR1 KGHDR and CDR2 SFDVKD. The length of the CDR3 is 12 residues. DNA of the CDR3: TGTGCCACCAGTGAACCGAACTATGGCTACACCTTC. It is translated as CATSEPNYGYTF.

This clonotype has only a few counts. V usage is TRBV12-3 or TRBV12-4 and J usage is TRBJ1-2; D is undetermined. The CDR3 consists of 13 residues. The V gene lost 5 bases and the J gene lost 0 bases, with 7 bases spanning the gap. CDR3 loop: CASSPSANYGYTF. The CDR3, as DNA: TGTGCCAGCAGTCCTTCCGCTAACTATGGCTACACCTTC.

This clonotype was seen ten or more times. This chain joins TRBV5-1 and TRBJ2-1; D is perhaps TRBD2 (5 bases). The CDR3 runs to 15 residues. The V end was cut by 4 bases, the J end by 7 bases, with 18 bases between. Germline V gives CDR1 SGHRS, CDR2 YFSETQ. The CDR3 is CASSPTRAYTNEQFF. CDR3 coding DNA: TGCGCCAGCAGCCCCACTAGGGCGTATACAAATGAGCAGTTCTTC.

At least ten counts were recorded for this clonotype. This chain connects TRBV29-1 to TRBJ2-4, with 8 nucleotides matching TRBD1. The CDR3 has 18 amino acids. The germline CDR1 and CDR2 sequences are SQVTM and ANQGSEA. V was pared by 3 bases and J by 2 bases, with 15 bases of the junction left unmatched. The CDR3 nucleotides read TGCAGCGTTGAGAGACGACAGGGGCCGGTTGGGACCAAAAACATTCAGTACTTC. This sequence encodes CSVERRQGPVGTKNIQYF. Variable domain in full (rest from reference TRBV29-1 and TRBJ2-4): SAVISQKPSRDICQRGTSLTIQCQVDSQVTMMFWYRQQPGQSLTLIATANQGSEATYESGFVIDKFPISRPNLTFSTLTVSNMSPEDSSIYLCSVERRQGPVGTKNIQYFGAGTRLSVL.

This clonotype has more than one count but fewer than ten. This rearrangement joins TRBV7-7 to TRBJ2-7; 9 positions agree with TRBD1. V was clipped by 4 bases and J by 6 bases; unmatched bases: 10. Germline CDR1 and CDR2: SSHAT and FNYEAQ (reference sequence). The CDR3 contains 15 residues. DNA of the CDR3: TGTGCCAGCAGCTCGGGGACCGGGACAGGGAGCGAGCAGTACGTC. Residues: CASSSGTGTGSEQYV.